The 13 T cell receptor beta chains below come from one sample, sequenced in a study of blood T cell repertoires in COVID-19. Clones were sequenced by immunoSEQ multiplex PCR, and TCRdb holds only the in-frame ones, with some missing. The table includes fewer than 150,000 clones, around nine tenths detected once. Specimen: peripheral blood. The receptors stem from a woman in her fifties or sixties with active or convalescent COVID-19.

This chain links TRBV7-2 with TRBJ1-1; tentatively, D is TRBD1 (5 bases). CDR1 SGHTA and CDR2 FQGNSA come from the germline V gene. V was trimmed by 0 bases and J by 0 bases, leaving 11 bases between them. The CDR3 sequence is 16 residues long. For the CDR3, the DNA is TGTGCCAGCAGCTTAGCTGGGGCGGGAGTGAACACTGAAGCTTTCTTT. It translates to CASSLAGAGVNTEAFF.

V is TRBV29-1 and J is TRBJ2-1; D not resolved. Germline V gives CDR1 SQVTM, CDR2 ANQGSEA. This CDR3 has 14 residues. V shed 6 bases and J shed 5 bases, with 17 bases lying between them. The CDR3, as DNA: TGCAGCGTCGCTATGCTAGTTCTTCACAATGAGCAGTTCTTC. Protein sequence: CSVAMLVLHNEQFF.

The chain joins TRBV30 to TRBJ2-7; 7 positions agree with TRBD2. V was clipped by 5 bases and J by 1 base; unmatched bases: 11. Germline assignment: CDR1 GTSNPN and CDR2 SVGIG (reference sequence). This CDR3 has 15 amino acids. The CDR3 sequence: CAWHRGGEGSYEQYF. The DNA for the CDR3 is TGTGCCTGGCATCGTGGAGGGGAGGGATCCTACGAGCAGTACTTC.

The chain has TRBV19 and TRBJ1-3, with 9 bases fitting TRBD1. Germline CDR1 is LNHDA and CDR2 is SQIVND (reference sequence). Trimming took 1 base from V and 2 from J; bases not matched to a gene: 0. There are 15 residues in the CDR3. CDR3 sequence: CASSIGTGAGNTIYF. DNA of the CDR3: TGTGCCAGTAGTATAGGGACAGGGGCTGGAAACACCATATATTTT.

The rearrangement uses TRBV30 and TRBJ2-1; TRBD2 might be the D (7 bases). The germline CDR1 and CDR2 sequences are GTSNPN and SVGIG (reference sequence). The CDR3 is 16 amino acids. V lost 2 bases to trimming and J lost 13 bases, with 27 bases between them. The CDR3 nucleotides are TGTGCCTGGAGTCCCCCCGGAGGGGGGGTAGTGCGCGTACAGTTCTTC. Amino acid sequence: CAWSPPGGGVVRVQFF.

J is TRBJ2-3 and V is TRBV9; 7 positions agree with TRBD2. The CDR3 has 16 residues. Germline CDR1 and CDR2: SGDLS and YYNGEE. V lost 4 bases, J lost 0 bases, and 8 bases stayed unmatched. In DNA, the CDR3 is TGTGCCAGCAGCCCTCCTATAGCGGGTAGCACAGATACGCAGTATTTT. Translated: CASSPPIAGSTDTQYF. Full variable domain (missing parts from reference TRBV9 and TRBJ2-3): DSGVTQTPKHLITATGQRVTLRCSPRSGDLSVYWYQQSLDQGLQFLIQYYNGEERAKGNILERFSAQQFPDLHSELNLSSLELGDSALYFCASSPPIAGSTDTQYFGPGTRLTVL.

This clone was observed a handful of times. As DNA, the CDR3 is TGTGCCAGCAGCTCAGAGTTAGCGGAACGCACAGATACGCAGTATTTT. As protein: CASSSELAERTDTQYF. V and J are TRBV5-6 and TRBJ2-3; D perhaps matches TRBD2 (6 bases). Germline V CDR1 and CDR2: SGHDT, YYEEEE. The CDR3 extends over 16 amino acids. V lost 3 bases, J lost 1 base, and 15 bases lay in between.

The chain is built from TRBV10-3 and TRBJ2-5, with D perhaps matching TRBD1 (5 bases). The CDR3 has 11 amino acids. Trimming pared 8 bases from V and 5 bases from J, leaving 9 bases between. Germline V gives CDR1 ENHRY, CDR2 SYGVKD. The CDR3 DNA follows: TGTGCCATCGGGGCGGCGGAGACCCAGTACTTC. This sequence encodes CAIGAAETQYF.

The V call is TRBV3-1 (or the pseudogene TRBV3-2), the J call TRBJ1-5, with D possibly being TRBD1 (5 bases). The CDR3 is 16 residues long. In germline, CDR1 is LGHDT, CDR2 YNNKEL (reference sequence). Deletions cut 4 bases from V and 3 bases from J, with 16 bases between. The CDR3 DNA follows: TGTGCCAGCAGCCCGAGGGACGGGGGGACCAATCAGCCCCAGCATTTT. It yields the protein CASSPRDGGTNQPQHF.

J is TRBJ1-1 and V is TRBV4-3, with TRBD1 identical over 10 bases. This CDR3 is 15 amino acids long. CDR1 is LGHNA and CDR2 is YSLEER in the germline V gene. J gave up 1 base and V 1 base, and 0 bases lay outside the gene matches. The CDR3 reads CASSQGDRGNTEAFF. CDR3 DNA: TGCGCCAGCAGCCAAGGGGACAGGGGGAACACTGAAGCTTTCTTT.

The chain combines TRBV25-1 with TRBJ1-4, with D unresolved. Per germline, CDR1 MGHDK and CDR2 SYGVNS. The V end lost 1 base, the J end lost 8 bases, and 11 bases lay between the germline ends. The CDR3 spans 14 residues. In DNA, the CDR3 is TGTGCCAGCAGTGAATGGAAAGGGAGCGAAAAACTGTTTTTT. Residues: CASSEWKGSEKLFF.

The rearrangement uses TRBV19 and TRBJ1-6; perhaps TRBD1 as D (5 bases). Germline loops: CDR1 LNHDA, CDR2 SQIVND (reference sequence). The CDR3 runs 14 residues. The V gene lost 6 bases and the J gene lost 5 bases, with 11 bases spanning the gap. This CDR3 reads CASRRGLDNSPLHF. CDR3 DNA sequence: TGTGCCAGTAGAAGGGGATTGGATAATTCACCCCTCCACTTT. Using reference TRBV19 and TRBJ1-6 for the parts outside the CDR3, the full variable domain is DGGITQSPKYLFRKEGQNVTLSCEQNLNHDAMYWYRQDPGQGLRLIYYSQIVNDFQKGDIAEGYSVSREKKESFPLTVTSAQKNPTAFYLCASRRGLDNSPLHFGNGTRLTVT.

The rearrangement joins TRBV3-1 (or the pseudogene TRBV3-2) to TRBJ1-6, with 11 bases lining up with TRBD1. The J segment lost 9 bases and the V segment lost 4 bases, leaving 2 bases of the junction unmatched. The V gene's germline CDR1 is LGHDT and CDR2 YNNKEL (reference sequence). This CDR3 contains 14 residues. In DNA, the CDR3 is TGTGCCAGCAGCCCGGGACAGGGGGGTTCACCCCTCCACTTT. This sequence encodes CASSPGQGGSPLHF.